The rows below give T cell receptor beta chains drawn from one sample of a study of OX40 agonist ivuxolimab in advanced cancers. The method was immunoSEQ multiplex PCR; TCRdb's version includes in-frame clones alone and lacks a portion of them. The table records about 72,000 clones, roughly nine tenths of them present only once. The specimen was CD4+ or CD8+ T cells sorted from blood, collected in a trial of the OX40 agonist ivuxolimab. The receptors were sampled from an adult with an advanced solid tumor such as melanoma, head and neck, liver or kidney cancer. CDR3s include the opening cysteine and the closing phenylalanine or tryptophan. D genes are given only for firm matches. Clone size appears in some rows only: once, few, many, or a class for an expanded clone.

j_call | v_call | clone_size | d_call | cdr3_nt | cdr3_aa
TRBJ1-5 | TRBV2 | . | TRBD1 | TGTGCCAGTTCAGGGGGCAATAGCAATCAGCCCCAGCATTTT | CASSGGNSNQPQHF
TRBJ1-2 | TRBV30 | few | . | TGTGCCTGGAGTCCGTCAGATGGCTACACCTTC | CAWSPSDGYTF
TRBJ2-3 | TRBV14 | . | TRBD2 | TGTGCCAGCAGCCACCGACTAGCGCCCACAGATATGCAGTATTTT | CASSHRLAPTDMQYF
TRBJ2-7 | TRBV9 | . | TRBD2 | TGTGCCAGCAGCGTGAGCGGGGACCCCTACGAGCAGTACTTC | CASSVSGDPYEQYF
TRBJ2-5 | TRBV29-1 | . | . | TGCAGCGTTGGCAGGGAGCGAGAGACCCAGTACTTC | CSVGRERETQYF
TRBJ1-1 | TRBV7-2 | . | . | TGTGCCAGCAGCTTCGCGGGGTCTGAAGCTTTCTTT | CASSFAGSEAFF
TRBJ2-2 | TRBV6-5 | . | . | TGTGCCAGCAGTTACTCGACCTCTAGCCCCCCCGGGGAGCTGTTTTTT | CASSYSTSSPPGELFF
TRBJ2-7 | TRBV21-1 | . | . | TGTGCCAGCATAGTTCAGGGGGCCGACGAGCAGTACTTC | CASIVQGADEQYF
TRBJ2-6 | TRBV30 | . | . | TGTGCCTGGAGTGGGGGCGCTGGGGCCAACGTCCTGACTTTC | CAWSGGAGANVLTF
TRBJ2-7 | TRBV11-2 | . | TRBD2 | TGTGCCAGCAGCTTAGGACTAGCGGCCTCCGAGCAGTACTTC | CASSLGLAASEQYF
TRBJ2-1 | TRBV19 | . | . | TGTGCCAGTAGGAACCCCCCGGTGTACAATGAGCAGTTCTTC | CASRNPPVYNEQFF
TRBJ2-7 | TRBV28 | . | TRBD1 | TGTGCCAGCAGTCCCGCCGCGGGACAGGGGATCTACGAGCAGTACTTC | CASSPAAGQGIYEQYF
TRBJ1-1 | TRBV5-1 | . | TRBD1 | TGCGCCAGCGCAAAGACAGGGGGGAACACTGAAGCTTTCTTT | CASAKTGGNTEAFF
TRBJ1-6 | TRBV5-1 | . | . | TGCGCCAGCAGCTTGAGGCCGTCCCTCGATTATAATTCACCCCTCCACTTT | CASSLRPSLDYNSPLHF
TRBJ2-7 | TRBV15 | . | . | TGTGCCACCAGCAGAGGTGGCGGACTAACCTACGAGCAGTACTTC | CATSRGGGLTYEQYF
TRBJ2-2 | TRBV27 | once | . | TGTGCCAGCAGTTTAAACCACCCGCCTAACACCGGGGAGCTGTTTTTT | CASSLNHPPNTGELFF
TRBJ2-1 | TRBV5-1 | . | TRBD1 | TGCGCCAGCAGCTTCGGACAGGGGGGCCACAATGAGCAGTTCTTC | CASSFGQGGHNEQFF
TRBJ2-1 | TRBV12-5 | . | TRBD2 | TGTGCTAGTGGTTTGGCACCCTCTGCGGGAGCCCTTTTTAATGAGCAGTTCTTC | CASGLAPSAGALFNEQFF
TRBJ1-2 | TRBV6-5 | once | . | TGTGCCAGCAGCCCCGACAAGATCTATGGCTACACCTTC | CASSPDKIYGYTF
TRBJ2-2 | TRBV7-2 | . | TRBD1 | TGTGCCAGCAGCTTTGGGACAGGGAGTACCGGGGAGCTGTTTTTT | CASSFGTGSTGELFF
TRBJ2-2 | TRBV9 | . | TRBD2 | TGTGCCAGCAGCGTCGCGGGAGGCGGAACCGGGGAGCTGTTTTTT | CASSVAGGGTGELFF
TRBJ2-7 | TRBV6-5 | once | TRBD1 | TGTGCCAGCAGTTTCCAGGACAGGGGAAACTACGAGCAGTACTTC | CASSFQDRGNYEQYF
TRBJ1-5 | TRBV2 | . | TRBD1 | TGTGCCAGCAGTGGCGAACAGGGGTATAGCAATCAGCCCCAGCATTTT | CASSGEQGYSNQPQHF
TRBJ2-1 | TRBV7-2 | . | TRBD2 | TGTGCCAGCAGCGTACTAGCGGGAGGTCTGCAGTTCTTC | CASSVLAGGLQFF
TRBJ1-1 | TRBV11-2 | . | . | TGTGCTAGCTCCCCAGCGGGTTTCATGAACACTGAAGCTTTCTTT | CASSPAGFMNTEAFF
TRBJ2-3 | TRBV11-3 | . | . | TGTGCCAGCAGTTTAGGGTCCCCCCGCACAGATACGCAGTATTTT | CASSLGSPRTDTQYF
TRBJ2-5 | TRBV23-1 | . | . | TGCGCCAGCAGTCAATTGTGGGGAACGGAGACCCAGTACTTC | CASSQLWGTETQYF
TRBJ1-5 | TRBV15 | . | . | TGTGCCACCAGCAGAGATACCTCCGGGGGCGCTCAGCCCCAGCATTTT | CATSRDTSGGAQPQHF
TRBJ2-5 | TRBV7-9 | once | . | TGTGCCAGCAGCTCGATGGGCAGGGGAGGCCAAGAGACCCAGTACTTC | CASSSMGRGGQETQYF
TRBJ1-3 | TRBV6-5 | . | . | TGTGCCAGCAGGGGGACGGGTTCTGGAAACACCATATATTTT | CASRGTGSGNTIYF
TRBJ2-1 | TRBV9 | . | . | TGTGCCAGCAGCGTAGCTACGGGGAGCTCCTACAATGAGCAGTTCTTC | CASSVATGSSYNEQFF
TRBJ1-5 | TRBV6-4 | . | . | TGTGCCAGCACCGCAGACTGGGAATCGAACAATCAGCCCCAGCATTTT | CASTADWESNNQPQHF
TRBJ2-1 | TRBV19 | . | . | TGTGCCAGTAGTACCCTTTACAATGAGCAGTTCTTC | CASSTLYNEQFF
TRBJ2-2 | TRBV18 | . | . | TGTGCCAGCTCACCAAGAGGGGCCGGGGAGCTGTTTTTT | CASSPRGAGELFF
TRBJ2-3 | TRBV7-3 | . | . | TGTGCCAGCAGCTTAGAGGCTGCTACAGATACGCAGTATTTT | CASSLEAATDTQYF
TRBJ2-7 | TRBV9 | . | . | TGTGCCAGCAGCGTAGCTCAGGGGTACGAGCAGTACTTC | CASSVAQGYEQYF
TRBJ1-2 | TRBV19 | . | . | TGTGCCAGTAGTAACGAAGTACAGGGTGACTATGGCTACACCTTC | CASSNEVQGDYGYTF
TRBJ1-5 | TRBV4-1 | . | . | TGCGCCAGCAGCCAAGATGGGGGGGGTAATCAGCCCCAGCATTTT | CASSQDGGGNQPQHF
TRBJ1-1 | TRBV5-4 | . | . | TGTGCCAGCAGCCCCCCTCAATCCGGCACTGAAGCTTTCTTT | CASSPPQSGTEAFF
TRBJ1-1 | TRBV5-1 | . | . | TGCGCCAGCAGCTTGGCACAGACGAACACTGAAGCTTTCTTT | CASSLAQTNTEAFF
TRBJ1-1 | TRBV19 | . | TRBD1 | TGTGCCAGTAGTAATACAGGGGGAGTCACTGAAGCTTTCTTT | CASSNTGGVTEAFF
TRBJ1-1 | TRBV11-3 | . | . | TGTGCCAGCAGCTTAGCGGCATGGGGGGCCGGTGGGATGAACACTGAAGCTTTCTTT | CASSLAAWGAGGMNTEAFF
TRBJ1-3 | TRBV7-3 | . | TRBD1 | TGTGCCAGCAGCCCCCACCGACAGGGCACGGGAAACACCATATATTTT | CASSPHRQGTGNTIYF
TRBJ1-2 | TRBV9 | . | TRBD1 | TGTGCCAGCAGCCTAGGGACAGGGGACTATGGCTACACCTTC | CASSLGTGDYGYTF
TRBJ1-1 | TRBV10-3 | . | . | TGTGCCATCAGTGGGGGGGCGGGGGGAACGATGAACACTGAAGCTTTCTTT | CAISGGAGGTMNTEAFF